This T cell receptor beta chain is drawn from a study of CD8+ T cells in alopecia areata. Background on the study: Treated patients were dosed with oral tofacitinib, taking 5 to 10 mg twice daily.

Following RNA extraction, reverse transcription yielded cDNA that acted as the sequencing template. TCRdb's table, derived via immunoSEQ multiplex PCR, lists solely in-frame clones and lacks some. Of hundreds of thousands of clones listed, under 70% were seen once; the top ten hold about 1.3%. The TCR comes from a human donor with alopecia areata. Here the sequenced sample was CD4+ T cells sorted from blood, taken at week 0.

The CDR3 spells CATSRDSLPSPRSYNEQFF. Written as DNA, the CDR3 is TGTGCCACCAGCAGAGATAGCCTACCTAGCCCAAGATCCTACAATGAGCAGTTCTTC. The chain joins TRBV15 to TRBJ2-1; weak D call: TRBD2 (5 bases). CDR3 size: 19 residues. Germline CDR1 reads LNHNV; CDR2 reads YYDKDF (reference sequence). V lost 0 bases and J 1 base, leaving 19 bases between the germline ends.